These T cell receptor beta chains were read from a single sample in a study of cytomegalovirus exposure and HLA in healthy donors. Sequenced by immunoSEQ multiplex PCR; TCRdb stores in-frame clones only, minus some. The data hold 150,000 to 200,000 clones, with approximately 82% observed a single time. The sample consisted of PBMCs. The receptors come from a middle-aged woman in good health and CMV-seropositive. The CDR3 runs from the conserved cysteine through the conserved F or W. The order of the fields is clone size, J gene, V gene, D gene, CDR3 DNA, CDR3 protein. D genes are given only for firm matches. Some rows mark clone size as missing; the rest say once, few, many or name a class of expanded clone.

>NA|TRBJ2-3|TRBV7-2|NA
TGTGCCAGCAGCTTATTGTCTAGCGGCACAGATACGCAGTATTTT
CASSLLSSGTDTQYF
>NA|TRBJ2-2|TRBV28|TRBD2
TGTGCCAGCAGGATAGCGGGAGTTTTTAACGGGGAGCTGTTTTTT
CASRIAGVFNGELFF
>NA|TRBJ2-3|TRBV5-1|NA
TGCGCCAGCAGCTTGGTACCGGGAGATGCAGATACGCAGTATTTT
CASSLVPGDADTQYF
>NA|TRBJ2-1|TRBV5-1|NA
TGCGCCAGCAGCTTGGCCCTGTCCCCGACTGTCGATGAGCAGTTCTTC
CASSLALSPTVDEQFF
>few|TRBJ1-1|TRBV7-3|TRBD1
TGTGCCAGCAGCGCGGGACAGACGAACACTGAAGCTTTCTTT
CASSAGQTNTEAFF
>once|TRBJ2-3|TRBV7-9|NA
TGTGCCAGCAGCTCCGGGATTCCTAGCACAGATACGCAGTATTTT
CASSSGIPSTDTQYF
>NA|TRBJ1-4|TRBV5-4|NA
TGTGCCAGCAGCTTGCAGGGGATAGCTGAAAAACTGTTTTTT
CASSLQGIAEKLFF
>NA|TRBJ1-3|TRBV5-8|NA
TGTGCCAGCAGCTTGCGGGGCGGGGTAAAGAACTCTGGAAACACCATATATTTT
CASSLRGGVKNSGNTIYF
>once|TRBJ2-3|TRBV20-1|NA
TGCAGTGCATCTTACTTGGATACGCAGTATTTT
CSASYLDTQYF
>once|TRBJ2-2|TRBV4-2|TRBD2
TGTGCCAGCAGGGGGACTAGCGTTAGCACCGGGGAGCTGTTTTTT
CASRGTSVSTGELFF
>NA|TRBJ2-3|TRBV7-9|TRBD2
TGTGCCAGCAGCCCGAGTTCTAGCGGGAGTGTAGATACGCAGTATTTT
CASSPSSSGSVDTQYF
>NA|TRBJ2-1|TRBV9|TRBD2
TGTGCCAGCAACGCGGGAGGGCCGCAGGGTGAGCAGTTCTTC
CASNAGGPQGEQFF
>NA|TRBJ1-4|TRBV6-6|NA
NA
CASSVGPGQLFF
>NA|TRBJ2-5|TRBV6-1|NA
TGTGCCAGCAGTGAAGCGCGGAGGGTCGGAGAGACCCAGTACTTC
CASSEARRVGETQYF